This TCR beta chain was recovered during a study of T cell responses to AZD1222 COVID-19 vaccine. Whole-study results and caveats: Only a handful of people who got AZD1222 tested seropositive at baseline.

Sequencing used immunoSEQ multiplex PCR; TCRdb keeps in-frame clones, though not all of them. Of 150,000 to 200,000 clones listed, roughly nine tenths were seen once; the top ten hold 1.1%. V was cut by 7 bases and J by 4 bases, with 16 bases left in between. The CDR3 has 14 residues. The germline gives CDR1 SNHLY, CDR2 FYNNEI. Notes on this clone: As yet, its antigen is unknown.

The sequenced sample was peripheral blood, obtained 28 days after the second AZD1222 dose. This chain uses TRBV2 with TRBJ2-5, with D maybe TRBD2 (7 bases). The receptor was derived from an adult who received the AZD1222 COVID-19 vaccine. For the CDR3, the DNA is TGTGCCAGCAAAGAGGGGGGGCCCCCAGAGACCCAGTACTTC. Protein product: CASKEGGPPETQYF.